This T cell receptor (beta chain) was profiled in a study of blood T cells in healthy people across ages. Findings and limits, study-wide: Unsorted PBMC material precluded a definitive naive versus antigen-experienced comparison.

The CDR3 is 13 residues long. Trimming removed 1 base at V and 12 bases at J, with 13 bases between. This clonotype occurred once. Antigen unknown. PCR was performed a second time for roughly 7 to 12 cycles using a sample-barcoded 5' primer and a J-beta primer mix. TCRdb redid the calling of the 5' RACE reads with MiXCR, one entry per CDR3 protein. The sample has fewer than 800,000 distinct CDR3 sequences; approximately 49% are singletons. Sequenced input: blood. This TCR derives from a woman aged 55-69 years in good health. The chain couples TRBV12-3 or TRBV12-4 to TRBJ2-1; D not resolved. CDR3 DNA: TGTGCCAGCAGTTTAGGGCGCTGGGGTTGGCAGTTCTTC. Translating it yields CASSLGRWGWQFF.